This TCR beta chain was captured in a study of T cells after yellow fever vaccination. Overall study: Low-cell-number fractions were prepared with SMART-Seq v4 Ultra Low Input.

This clonotype was detected ten times or more. Antigen specificity is unknown. Study observations and caveats: Secondary responses were weaker yet peaked faster, day 5 versus 15.

CDR3 size: 13 residues. Trimming left V 3 bases short and J 5 bases short, with 10 bases between. CDR1 is SSHAT and CDR2 is FNYEAQ in the germline V gene (reference sequence). TCRdb re-analysed the 5' RACE reads in MiXCR, keeping a single row per CDR3 protein. The sample consists of a few hundred thousand distinct CDR3 sequences, approximately 3.6% of them appearing once. This sample comprised PBMCs, obtained 15 days after the yellow fever booster vaccination. The receptor was derived from a young man who received the YFV17D yellow fever vaccine. The chain combines TRBV7-7 with TRBJ2-5; D unresolved. DNA for the CDR3: TGTGCCAGCAGCTTGACCACAACGGAGACCCAGTACTTC. The encoded protein is CASSLTTTETQYF. Looking up the rest from reference TRBV7-7 and TRBJ2-5 gives the full variable domain: GAGVSQSPRYKVTKRGQDVTLRCDPISSHATLYWYQQALGQGPEFLTYFNYEAQPDKSGLPSDRFSAERPEGSISTLTIQRTEQRDSAMYRCASSLTTTETQYFGPGTRLLVL.